These 28 T cell receptor beta chains were all obtained from the same sample, sequenced in a study of blood T cell repertoires in COVID-19. The protocol was immunoSEQ multiplex PCR, while the TCRdb copy is restricted to in-frame clones and leaves out a portion. The table lists about 200,000 clones, 70% to 90% of them singletons. The sequencing input was peripheral blood. The receptors here all came from a man older than 75 with acute or convalescent COVID-19.

The chain has TRBV28 and TRBJ2-1; a possible D gene is TRBD1 (6 bases). The germline V gene has CDR1 MDHEN and CDR2 SYDVKM. The CDR3 totals 15 residues. V was trimmed by 5 bases and J by 7 bases, leaving 18 bases between them. CDR3 DNA: TGTGCCAGCAGTGCAGGGGTGATTGCACTGAATGAGCAGTTCTTC. Translating gives CASSAGVIALNEQFF.

This clone was counted a few times. The chain employs TRBV7-2 and TRBJ1-2; 7 bases agree with TRBD1. The V gene's germline CDR1 is SGHTA and CDR2 FQGNSA. The CDR3 runs to 13 residues. J lost 8 bases, V lost 4 bases, and 7 bases had no gene match. The CDR3 loop is CASSSTGAGGYTF. Here the CDR3 DNA reads TGTGCCAGCAGCTCTACAGGGGCGGGAGGCTACACCTTC. Supplemented by reference TRBV7-2 and TRBJ1-2, the full variable domain reads GAGVSQSPSNKVTEKGKDVELRCDPISGHTALYWYRQSLGQGLEFLIYFQGNSAPDKSGLPSDRFSAERTGGSVSTLTIQRTQQEDSAVYLCASSSTGAGGYTFGSGTRLTVV.

This chain links TRBV4-2 with TRBJ2-1; D is ambiguous. The germline V gene encodes CDR1 LGHNA and CDR2 YNFKEQ. With 2 bases removed from V and 4 bases from J, the gap between germline ends came to 9 bases. This CDR3 is 14 amino acids long. CDR3: CASSQPLRYNEQFF. The CDR3 DNA sequence: TGTGCCAGCAGCCAACCACTCCGTTACAATGAGCAGTTCTTC.

This sequence joins TRBV5-1 and TRBJ2-7, with unresolved D. Germline V gene data show CDR1 as SGHRS and CDR2 as YFSETQ. V lost 0 bases to trimming and J lost 3 bases, with 16 bases between them. This CDR3 is built from 16 residues. The CDR3 DNA follows: TGCGCCAGCAGCTTGGGGCTGGTTCCCGAAAGCTACGAGCAGTACTTC. Translating it yields CASSLGLVPESYEQYF.

V usage is TRBV6-6 and J usage is TRBJ2-5; the D is unclear. This CDR3 region has 14 residues. V gave up 6 bases and J gave up 1 base, with 12 bases separating them. Germline CDR1 MNHNY, CDR2 SVGAGI (reference sequence). The CDR3 DNA reads TGTGCCAGCAGGTCCCCCACAAGCCAAGAGACCCAGTACTTC. Amino acids: CASRSPTSQETQYF.

The chain joins TRBV19 to TRBJ1-1; D unresolved. Trimming shortened V by 6 bases and J by 0 bases, and 8 bases separated the two germline ends. Germline loops: CDR1 LNHDA, CDR2 SQIVND (reference sequence). There are 13 residues in the CDR3. The CDR3 coding sequence is TGTGCCAGTAGGCAGGCGATGAACACTGAAGCTTTCTTT. Amino acid sequence: CASRQAMNTEAFF.

This chain's CDR3 is CATAPAGDTGELFF. DNA for the CDR3: TGTGCCACCGCCCCTGCGGGGGACACCGGGGAGCTGTTTTTT. This chain links TRBV24-1 with TRBJ2-2, with TRBD2 matching over 7 bases. Germline values: CDR1 KGHDR, CDR2 SFDVKD. Losses at the gene ends were 9 bases for V and 3 bases for J; bases not matched to a gene: 6. This CDR3 has 14 residues.

The rearrangement links TRBV28 to TRBJ1-2; D gene uncertain. CDR3 length equals 14 residues. CDR1 and CDR2 (germline): MDHEN, SYDVKM. Trimming shortened V by 6 bases and J by 5 bases, and 16 bases separated the two germline ends. The CDR3 loop reads CASRNLGGFYGYTF. CDR3 DNA sequence: TGTGCCAGCAGAAACCTCGGAGGTTTTTATGGCTACACCTTC.

The chain recombines TRBV5-1 with TRBJ1-4, with TRBD1 matching 7 bases. The germline V gene encodes CDR1 SGHRS and CDR2 YFSETQ. This CDR3 spans 14 amino acids. V shed 2 bases, J shed 3 bases, and the junction held 1 base outside the gene matches. The CDR3 DNA follows: TGCGCCAGCAGCTTCGGGACAGCTAATGAAAAACTGTTTTTT. Amino acid sequence: CASSFGTANEKLFF.

The chain's CDR3 is CASSTPGTGGTYEQYF. As DNA, the CDR3 is TGTGCCAGCAGTACCCCCGGGACGGGGGGGACCTACGAGCAGTACTTC. V and J are TRBV28 and TRBJ2-7; TRBD2 matches at 8 bases. Germline CDR1 MDHEN, CDR2 SYDVKM. V lost 5 bases and J lost 2; bases outside the gene matches: 11. The CDR3 extends over 16 amino acids.

V is TRBV11-3 and J is TRBJ1-2; no definite D call. CDR1 and CDR2 (germline): SGHNT, YENEEA. The CDR3 is 15 amino acids. Trimming left V 0 bases short and J 1 base short, with 9 bases between. The CDR3 DNA sequence: TGTGCCAGCAGCTTAGACTCTGGGAGTAACTATGGCTACACCTTC. It translates to CASSLDSGSNYGYTF.

The gene calls are TRBV7-9 and TRBJ2-5; TRBD2 is a possible D gene (5 bases). V was trimmed by 4 bases and J by 5 bases, leaving 14 bases between them. The CDR3 is 14 residues long. CDR1 and CDR2 (germline): SEHNR, FQNEAQ (reference sequence). CDR3 protein: CASSSASRSETQYF. In nucleotides, the CDR3 is TGTGCCAGCAGCTCCGCTAGCAGGTCGGAGACCCAGTACTTC.

The chain joins TRBV7-2 to TRBJ1-5, with unresolved D. This CDR3 has 14 amino acids. The ends were cut back, 2 bases at V and 3 bases at J, with 8 bases in the middle. Germline V gene data show CDR1 as SGHTA and CDR2 as FQGNSA. The CDR3 reads CASSLTSNNQPQHF. In nucleotides, the CDR3 is TGTGCCAGCAGCTTAACGAGCAACAATCAGCCCCAGCATTTT.

This chain uses TRBV6-5 with TRBJ1-1; 10 bases align to TRBD1. Per germline, CDR1 MNHEY and CDR2 SVGAGI. The CDR3 consists of 14 residues. V was clipped by 4 bases and J by 7 bases; unmatched bases: 6. CDR3 in amino acids: CASSSEDRGLEAFF. CDR3 bases: TGTGCCAGCAGTTCTGAAGACAGGGGGCTTGAAGCTTTCTTT.

This chain links TRBV28 with TRBJ2-2; no clear D gene. V was pared by 4 bases and J by 5 bases, with 11 bases between. The germline gives CDR1 MDHEN, CDR2 SYDVKM. The length of the CDR3 is 14 residues. The CDR3 nucleotides are TGTGCCAGCAGTTCCCCCGAGAAGACCGGGGAGCTGTTTTTT. Protein sequence: CASSSPEKTGELFF. The full variable domain, rest sourced from reference TRBV28 and TRBJ2-2, is DVKVTQSSRYLVKRTGEKVFLECVQDMDHENMFWYRQDPGLGLRLIYFSYDVKMKEKGDIPEGYSVSREKKERFSLILESASTNQTSMYLCASSSPEKTGELFFGEGSRLTVL.

The chain combines TRBV28 with TRBJ1-1; D gene uncertain. Trimming removed 5 bases from V and 1 base from J, with 8 bases in between. CDR3 size: 13 residues. Germline V lookup: CDR1 MDHEN, CDR2 SYDVKM. The CDR3 sequence is CASSEGGNTEAFF. The CDR3 DNA reads as TGTGCCAGCAGTGAGGGTGGGAACACTGAAGCTTTCTTT.

The CDR3 nucleotides read TGTGCCAGCAGCTCTTCGGAGGTTAGCCTCTACAATGAGCAGTTCTTC. Protein product: CASSSSEVSLYNEQFF. The rearrangement joins TRBV7-8 to TRBJ2-1; D might be TRBD2 (5 bases). Germline CDR1 SGHVS, CDR2 FQNEAQ. The V and J ends lost 4 bases and 3 bases respectively, with 16 bases between them. CDR3 length equals 16 residues.

The chain employs TRBV6-1 and TRBJ2-5, with 8 bases identical to TRBD2. With 3 bases clipped from V and 7 bases from J, the junction kept 7 bases outside the gene matches. The CDR3 consists of 14 residues. CDR1 is MNHNS and CDR2 is SASEGT in the germline V gene. This CDR3 reads CASSDGLASPTQYF. The CDR3 nucleotides read TGTGCCAGCAGTGATGGACTAGCTTCTCCGACCCAGTACTTC.

Notes on this clone: The sample holds other DNA sequences that translate to the same CDR3. This chain links TRBV5-1 with TRBJ2-7, with TRBD2 matching 9 bases. CDR3 length: 14 residues. Trimming at V came to 1 base and at J to 1 base, leaving 0 bases not matched to a gene. CDR1 is SGHRS and CDR2 is YFSETQ in the germline V gene. DNA of the CDR3: TGCGCCAGCAGCTTGACTAGCGGGTCCTACGAGCAGTACGTC. Protein: CASSLTSGSYEQYV.

The genes are TRBV11-2 and TRBJ2-7, with 9 nucleotides matching TRBD2. Germline-derived CDR1 and CDR2 are SGHAT and FQNNGV. V lost 1 base, J lost 2 bases, and 6 bases stayed unmatched. The CDR3 covers 16 residues. The CDR3 DNA follows: TGTGCCAGCAGCTTAGCCCCTGCGGGAGGGACCTACGAGCAGTACTTC. Protein: CASSLAPAGGTYEQYF.

This clone was counted between two and nine times. The chain is built from TRBV5-1 and TRBJ2-2; 8 bases match TRBD2. Germline V gene data show CDR1 as SGHRS and CDR2 as YFSETQ. The CDR3 consists of 19 residues. V was clipped by 8 bases and J by 6 bases; unmatched bases: 24. This CDR3 is CARGTGGRGEREFAGELFF. The CDR3 bases are TGCGCCAGGGGCACCGGGGGGCGCGGAGAGCGGGAGTTTGCCGGGGAGCTGTTTTTT.

The chain links TRBV7-9 to TRBJ1-6; perhaps TRBD1 as D (5 bases). V was shortened by 3 bases and J by 5 bases, with 8 bases between the two germline ends. Germline CDR1 SEHNR, CDR2 FQNEAQ (reference sequence). This CDR3 region has 14 residues. In nucleotides, the CDR3 is TGTGCCAGCAGCTTGTCCAGGGATAATTCACCCCTCCACTTT. Translated: CASSLSRDNSPLHF.

The CDR3 sequence: CASSLGTGETQYF. The CDR3 region has the DNA TGTGCCAGCAGCTTAGGGACAGGGGAGACCCAGTACTTC. The V call is TRBV11-2, the J call TRBJ2-5, with 8 bases that match TRBD1. V shed 1 base and J 5 bases; nucleotides not matched to a gene: 0. This CDR3 region has 13 residues. Per the germline V gene, CDR1 is SGHAT and CDR2 is FQNNGV.

The chain has TRBV11-3 and TRBJ2-3; 10 nucleotides align to TRBD2. There are 17 residues in the CDR3. The V gene's germline CDR1 is SGHNT and CDR2 YENEEA. V was pared by 4 bases and J by 2 bases, with 9 bases of the junction left unmatched. CDR3 DNA sequence: TGTGCCAGCAGCTCTCGACTAGCGGGCCGAGCCACAGATACGCAGTATTTT. Amino acid sequence: CASSSRLAGRATDTQYF.

The chain uses TRBV5-1 and TRBJ2-5; TRBD2 matches 13 bases. CDR3 length: 16 residues. With 0 bases clipped from V and 3 bases from J, the junction kept 2 bases outside the gene matches. The germline gives CDR1 SGHRS, CDR2 YFSETQ. CDR3 amino acids: CASSLGGTSGEETQYF. In nucleotides, the CDR3 is TGCGCCAGCAGCTTGGGGGGGACTAGCGGGGAAGAGACCCAGTACTTC. Using reference TRBV5-1 and TRBJ2-5 for the parts outside the CDR3, the full variable domain is KAGVTQTPRYLIKTRGQQVTLSCSPISGHRSVSWYQQTPGQGLQFLFEYFSETQRNKGNFPGRFSGRQFSNSRSEMNVSTLELGDSALYLCASSLGGTSGEETQYFGPGTRLLVL.

The chain joins TRBV2 to TRBJ2-5, with TRBD1 identical over 10 bases. Germline CDR1 and CDR2: SNHLY and FYNNEI. J was trimmed by 2 bases and V by 5 bases; bases with no gene match: 5. The CDR3 runs to 15 residues. CDR3 sequence (DNA): TGTGCCAGCAGTCCCGGGACAGGGGCTCAAGAGACCCAGTACTTC. As protein: CASSPGTGAQETQYF.

The rearrangement uses TRBV7-3 and TRBJ2-1, with 9 bases that match TRBD2. J was trimmed by 6 bases and V by 5 bases; bases with no gene match: 8. This CDR3 region has 15 residues. Germline V gene data show CDR1 as SGHTA and CDR2 as FQGTGA. CDR3 amino acids: CASSREASGINEQFF. In nucleotides, the CDR3 is TGTGCCAGCAGCCGGGAGGCTAGCGGGATCAATGAGCAGTTCTTC.

The gene calls are TRBV3-1 (or the pseudogene TRBV3-2) and TRBJ2-5, with D tentatively TRBD2 (5 bases). Germline V gene lookup returns CDR1 LGHDT and CDR2 YNNKEL (reference sequence). Trimming removed 4 bases from V and 2 bases from J, with 8 bases in between. The CDR3 has 13 amino acids. The CDR3: CASSPRTQETQYF. The CDR3 nucleotides are TGTGCCAGCAGCCCACGGACTCAAGAGACCCAGTACTTC.